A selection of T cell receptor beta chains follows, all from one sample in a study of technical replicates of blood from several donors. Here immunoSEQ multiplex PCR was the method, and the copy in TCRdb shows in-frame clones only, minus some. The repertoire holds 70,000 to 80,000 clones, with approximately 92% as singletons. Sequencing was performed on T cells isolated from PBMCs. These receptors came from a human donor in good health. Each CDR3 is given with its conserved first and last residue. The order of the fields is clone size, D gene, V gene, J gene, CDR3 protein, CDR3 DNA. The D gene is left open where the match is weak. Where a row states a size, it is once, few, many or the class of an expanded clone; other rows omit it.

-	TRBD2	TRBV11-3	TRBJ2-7	CASSLGGHGTSSYEQYF	TGTGCCAGCAGCTTAGGGGGCCATGGGACTAGCAGCTACGAGCAGTACTTC
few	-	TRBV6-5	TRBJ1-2	CACWGGADGYTF	TGTGCCTGCTGGGGGGGGGCGGACGGCTACACCTTC
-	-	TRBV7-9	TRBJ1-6	CASSLANTAYSPLHF	TGTGCCAGCAGCTTAGCGAATACAGCTTATTCACCCCTCCACTTT
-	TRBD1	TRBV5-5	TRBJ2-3	CASSWARGTNTQYF	TGTGCCAGCAGCTGGGCCAGGGGGACGAATACGCAGTATTTT
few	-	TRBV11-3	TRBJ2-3	CASSSTDTQYF	TGTGCCAGCAGCTCTACAGATACGCAGTATTTT
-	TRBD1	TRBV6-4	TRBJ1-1	CASSRQPRGRTEAFF	TGTGCCAGCAGTCGACAGCCCAGGGGGCGCACTGAAGCTTTCTTT
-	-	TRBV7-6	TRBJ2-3	CASSSPSDTQYF	TGTGCCAGCAGCTCCCCTTCAGATACGCAGTATTTT
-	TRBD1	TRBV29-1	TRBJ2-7	CSVRTGSSYEQYF	TGCAGCGTTAGGACAGGGAGCTCCTACGAGCAGTACTTC
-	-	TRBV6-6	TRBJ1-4	CASSYGESGKLFF	TGTGCCAGCAGTTACGGCGAGAGCGGAAAACTGTTTTTT
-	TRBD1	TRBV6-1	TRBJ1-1	CASSEYRGRRMTEAFF	TGTGCCAGCAGTGAATACAGGGGGAGGAGGATGACTGAAGCTTTCTTT
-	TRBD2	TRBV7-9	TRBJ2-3	CASSLELAGMTDTQYF	TGTGCCAGCAGCTTAGAACTAGCGGGAATGACAGATACGCAGTATTTT
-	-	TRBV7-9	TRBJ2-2	CASSLDWAQGNTGELFF	TGTGCCAGCAGCTTAGATTGGGCACAGGGGAACACCGGGGAGCTGTTTTTT
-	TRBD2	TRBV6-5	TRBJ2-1	CASSYATSDEQFF	TGTGCCAGCAGTTACGCAACTAGCGATGAGCAGTTCTTC
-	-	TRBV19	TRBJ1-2	CASRREQFNYGYTF	TGTGCCAGTAGAAGAGAACAGTTCAACTATGGCTACACCTTC
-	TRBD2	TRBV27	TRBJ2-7	CASSPGTSSYEQYF	TGTGCCAGCAGTCCCGGGACTAGCTCCTACGAGCAGTACTTC
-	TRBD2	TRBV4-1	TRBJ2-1	CASSQGGLAGENEQFF	TGCGCCAGCAGCCAAGGGGGACTAGCGGGAGAGAATGAGCAGTTCTTC
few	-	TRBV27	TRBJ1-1	CASSWGGINTEAFF	TGTGCCAGCAGTTGGGGGGGGATTAACACTGAAGCTTTCTTT
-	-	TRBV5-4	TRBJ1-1	CASTKSYSATEAFF	TGTGCCAGCACCAAATCATACAGTGCCACTGAAGCTTTCTTT
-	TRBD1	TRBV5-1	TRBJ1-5	CASSLFTGGDQPQHF	TGCGCCAGCAGCTTATTTACAGGGGGCGATCAGCCCCAGCATTTT
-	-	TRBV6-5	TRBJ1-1	CASSSFEGGQTEAFF	TGTGCCAGCAGTTCCTTCGAGGGGGGGCAGACTGAAGCTTTCTTT
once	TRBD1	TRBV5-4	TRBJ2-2	CASSLGAGGTGELFF	TGTGCCAGCAGCTTGGGGGCAGGGGGCACCGGGGAGCTGTTTTTT
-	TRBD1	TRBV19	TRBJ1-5	CASSIGQGNQPQHF	TGTGCCAGTAGTATTGGACAGGGCAATCAGCCCCAGCATTTT
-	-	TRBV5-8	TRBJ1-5	CASSSLGRSNQPQHF	TGTGCCAGCAGCTCTCTCGGTCGGAGCAATCAGCCCCAGCATTTT
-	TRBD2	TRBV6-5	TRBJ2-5	CASKSSGRETQYF	TGTGCCAGCAAGTCTAGCGGGAGGGAGACCCAGTACTTC
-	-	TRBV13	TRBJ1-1	CASGGAYTEAFF	TGTGCCAGTGGGGGGGCGTACACTGAAGCTTTCTTT
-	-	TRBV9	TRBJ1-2	CASSTDSYGYTF	TGTGCCAGCAGCACGGACAGCTATGGCTACACCTTC
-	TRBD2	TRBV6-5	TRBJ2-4	CASSLTSGVGNIQYF	TGTGCCAGCAGTTTGACTAGCGGGGTGGGAAACATTCAGTACTTC
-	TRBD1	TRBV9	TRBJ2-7	CASAIRGLTIFSSYEQYF	TGTGCCAGCGCTATCAGGGGGCTTACCATTTTTAGCTCCTACGAGCAGTACTTC
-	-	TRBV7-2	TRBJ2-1	CASSFPGSREQFF	TGTGCCAGCAGCTTTCCCGGGAGTAGGGAGCAGTTCTTC
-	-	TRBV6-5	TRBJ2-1	CASSSLASYYNEQFF	TGTGCCAGCAGCTCGTTAGCGTCCTACTACAATGAGCAGTTCTTC
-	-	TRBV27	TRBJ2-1	CASSLSSSLNEQFF	TGTGCCAGCAGTTTATCCTCCAGTTTGAATGAGCAGTTCTTC
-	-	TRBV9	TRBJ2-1	CASSVAGTPYNEQFF	TGTGCCAGCAGCGTAGCGGGTACCCCGTACAATGAGCAGTTCTTC
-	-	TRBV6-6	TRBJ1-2	CASTPERVSYGYTF	TGTGCCAGCACTCCCGAGCGAGTATCCTATGGCTACACCTTC
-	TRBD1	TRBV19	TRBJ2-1	CASSTGGNEQFF	TGTGCCAGTAGTACAGGGGGCAATGAGCAGTTCTTC
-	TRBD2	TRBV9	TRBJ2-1	CASSPYLTSGSTGNEQFF	TGTGCCAGCAGCCCATACCTGACTAGCGGCTCAACTGGGAATGAGCAGTTCTTC
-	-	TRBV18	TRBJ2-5	CASSPPGWQETQYF	TGTGCCAGCTCACCCCCGGGATGGCAAGAGACCCAGTACTTC
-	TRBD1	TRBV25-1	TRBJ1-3	CASSETGDGNTIYF	TGTGCCAGCAGTGAAACAGGGGATGGAAACACCATATATTTT
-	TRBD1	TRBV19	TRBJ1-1	CASSGTVNTEAFF	TGTGCCAGTTCCGGGACAGTGAACACTGAAGCTTTCTTT
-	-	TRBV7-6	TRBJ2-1	CASSLSSVTNEQFF	TGTGCCAGCAGCCTAAGTAGCGTCACGAATGAGCAGTTCTTC
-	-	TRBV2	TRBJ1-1	CASRAAEAFF	TGTGCCAGCAGGGCCGCTGAAGCTTTCTTT
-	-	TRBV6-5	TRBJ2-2	CASSPNGGSYGELFF	TGTGCCAGCAGTCCCAACGGGGGATCCTACGGGGAGCTGTTTTTT
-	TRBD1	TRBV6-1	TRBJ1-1	CASSDPGQGSEAFF	TGTGCCAGCAGTGACCCGGGACAGGGATCTGAAGCTTTCTTT
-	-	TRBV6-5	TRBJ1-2	CASSYSKTGYGYTF	TGTGCCAGCAGTTACTCGAAGACGGGCTATGGCTACACCTTC
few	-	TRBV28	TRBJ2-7	CASSLSWQGGHEQYF	TGTGCCAGCAGTTTATCTTGGCAGGGAGGACACGAGCAGTACTTC
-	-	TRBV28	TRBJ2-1	CASRLDGEQFF	TGTGCCAGCAGGCTAGATGGTGAGCAGTTCTTC